This TCR beta chain was sequenced for a study of graft-versus-host responses after intestinal transplantation (TCRdb year 2021). Looking at the study overall: The transplants that recipients received were multivisceral, liver-intestinal, or isolated intestinal. All recipients received anti-thymocyte globulin induction followed by maintenance tacrolimus and steroids for around 3 years. Bulk TCR-beta CDR3 sequencing was used to track graft-versus-host and host-versus-graft alloreactive T cell clones in the graft, circulation and bone marrow after intestinal transplantation. To identify alloreactive clones, pre-transplant mixed lymphocyte reaction products were sequenced and then compared with unstimulated pre-transplant donor and recipient T cells. The cohort enrolled approximately 24 intestinal transplant recipients, one of whom was a retransplant, and 3 patients without pretransplant specimens were excluded. Donor T cell macrochimerism was defined as a peak of at least 4% donor T cells among recipient peripheral blood mononuclear cells. Rather than going through the commercial service, samples from a few later patients were sequenced in-house on an Illumina MiSeq and processed with MiXCR.

Comments on this clone: The target of this receptor is not known. No base qualities exist here, and no much larger clone lies one base off it.

The library was produced with the immunoSEQ multiplex PCR assay. For most patients, genomic DNA was isolated using the Qiagen DNeasy Blood and Tissue Kit and was shipped frozen to Adaptive Biotechnologies for TCR sequencing. Adaptive Biotechnologies carried out high-throughput TCR-beta CDR3 sequencing of genomic DNA for most patients. In the original analysis: Adaptive's ImmunoSEQ software was the source of the TCR sequencing data for about 18 patients, while three other patients were processed with MiXCR and VDJtools. To correct CD4 versus CD8 sorting errors, any sequence found in both subsets at a frequency ratio below 5:1 was removed. CDR3 nucleotide sequences shared between donor and recipient were removed because the origin of such sequences could not be assigned. To be classed as alloreactive, a clone needed at least 2-fold expansion over unstimulated cells and a minimum CFSE-low frequency of 0.002% (template counts) or 0.001% (read counts). A clone was considered mappable if detected in the sequenced pre-transplant spleen, lymph node, or MLR CFSE-low populations of the donor or recipient. Cumulative frequency of alloreactive clones was calculated as a percentage of all sequences weighted by copy number. Not all clones reach the TCRdb copy of this immuneACCESS table, which keeps in-frame sequences only. Checked studies attribute under half of the gap to unresolved V genes and leave the rest unexplained. V, J and clone size are those of that table, while D and trimming were read from the DNA. The sample yields under 150,000 clones; 90% were counted once. The ten biggest clones cover about 0.18% of the sample.

What the time point label conveys for this sample: cells obtained before transplantation from donor or recipient. CD3+CD4+ and CD3+CD8+ populations were FACS-sorted from unstimulated pre-transplant donor and recipient cells taken from spleen or lymph nodes. Taken from cysteine to phenylalanine, the CDR3 has 13 residues. Just the 39-base CDR3 DNA is kept, in frame starting at base 1. Here V drops 7 bases and J drops 6 bases, and the junction holds 5 bases not matched to any gene. Via the germline V gene, CDR1 is SGHAT and CDR2 FQNNGV. The paper as a whole reports these results and caveats: Early after transplant, declines in HvG clones were associated with peak levels of circulating GvH clones. High GvH to HvG T cell clonal ratios were observed in the allografts of patients with donor T cell macrochimerism. Conclusions were limited by the relatively low number and heterogeneity of intestinal transplant patients. GvH clones turned up in recipient bone marrow, with some appearing earlier in ileal mucosa or blood, a pattern consistent with an intestinal mucosal origin.

The clonotype originates from a human donor who received an intestinal transplant. This specimen was unstimulated CD4+ T cells sorted from spleen or lymph node cells, taken before intestinal transplant. Recombination linked TRBV11-2 to TRBJ2-3; the central 9 bases match TRBD2. The DNA is as follows: TGTGCCAGCACATCTAGCGGGACGGATACGCAGTATTTT. This codes for CASTSSGTDTQYF.